These 21 T cell receptor beta chains share one sample of origin, sequenced in a study of T cell responses to AZD1222 COVID-19 vaccine. Some clones are missing from TCRdb's copy, which holds only in-frame ones; the method was immunoSEQ multiplex PCR. The data show 150,000 to 200,000 clones, approximately 92% seen once. The material was peripheral blood, obtained on day 0 of AZD1222 vaccination. These receptors came from an adult in good health.

This clone has just one count. The chain is built from TRBV7-6 and TRBJ2-2, with 8 bases aligning to TRBD2. CDR1 and CDR2 (germline): SGHVS, FNYEAQ. J lost 3 bases, V lost 4 bases, and 7 bases had no gene match. The CDR3 contains 16 residues. The CDR3 spells CASSSRRREDTGELFF. In DNA, the CDR3 is TGTGCCAGCAGCTCCAGGAGGCGGGAGGACACCGGGGAGCTGTTTTTT.

The V call is TRBV19, the J call TRBJ2-7; D is unresolved. The germline V and J ends were trimmed by 5 bases and 3 bases, with 20 bases remaining between them. The germline V gene encodes CDR1 LNHDA and CDR2 SQIVND (reference sequence). This CDR3 has 16 amino acids. The CDR3, as DNA: TGTGCCAGTAGTCCGCTGGTGAAGGGAATAGGCTACGAGCAGTACTTC. This translates into CASSPLVKGIGYEQYF. The full variable domain, with the rest looked up from reference TRBV19 and TRBJ2-7, is DGGITQSPKYLFRKEGQNVTLSCEQNLNHDAMYWYRQDPGQGLRLIYYSQIVNDFQKGDIAEGYSVSREKKESFPLTVTSAQKNPTAFYLCASSPLVKGIGYEQYFGPGTRLTVT.

The count of this clone is one. The J gene is TRBJ2-7, the V gene TRBV7-9; 8 bases map to TRBD2. CDR1 is SEHNR and CDR2 is FQNEAQ in the germline V gene (reference sequence). The CDR3 totals 14 residues. V lost 5 bases, J lost 4 bases, and 7 bases stayed unmatched. CDR3 amino acids: CASSLGGGTYEQYV. For the CDR3, the DNA is TGTGCCAGCAGCCTCGGGGGGGGCACATACGAGCAGTACGTC.

This rearrangement joins TRBV2 to TRBJ2-1; possibly TRBD1 or TRBD2 for D (6 bases each). V lost 2 bases, J lost 2 bases, and 10 bases lay in between. CDR1 is SNHLY and CDR2 is FYNNEI in the germline V gene. CDR3 size: 15 residues. CDR3 residues: CASSEIGGTYNEQFF. DNA of the CDR3: TGTGCCAGCAGTGAAATAGGGGGGACCTACAATGAGCAGTTCTTC.

The chain combines TRBV15 with TRBJ2-3; 7 bases line up with TRBD1. Per the germline V gene, CDR1 is LNHNV and CDR2 is YYDKDF (reference sequence). CDR3 length equals 15 residues. After removal of 6 bases from V and 5 bases from J, the junction contained 11 bases not matched to a gene. The CDR3 region is CATRSLRQGRDTQYF. The CDR3 DNA sequence: TGTGCCACCAGATCCCTGAGACAGGGTAGAGATACGCAGTATTTT.

This chain joins TRBV4-1 and TRBJ2-7; 7 bases align to TRBD1. The CDR3 spans 14 residues. Germline CDR1 and CDR2: MGHRA and YSYEKL. V trimming: 0 bases; J trimming: 3 bases; junction bases outside the gene matches: 2. Written as DNA, the CDR3 is TGCGCCAGCAGCCAAGAGGGACAGTACTACGAGCAGTACTTC. This codes for CASSQEGQYYEQYF.

This rearrangement joins TRBV4-2 to TRBJ1-2; TRBD1 agrees at 8 bases. The CDR3 is made up of 15 amino acids. Germline CDR1 and CDR2: LGHNA and YNFKEQ. Trimming cost V 0 bases and J 7 bases; bases outside gene matches: 7. The DNA of the CDR3 is TGTGCCAGCAGCCAAGATCAGCAGGGGGCTCTTGGCTACACCTTC. Residues: CASSQDQQGALGYTF.

V and J are TRBV24-1 and TRBJ1-2; maybe TRBD1 (5 bases). The CDR3 spans 12 residues. In germline, CDR1 is KGHDR, CDR2 SFDVKD. Deletions cut 4 bases from V and 7 bases from J, with 9 bases between. CDR3 loop: CATSEGTSGYTF. As DNA, the CDR3 is TGTGCCACCAGTGAAGGGACGAGTGGCTACACCTTC.

The V gene is TRBV18, the J gene TRBJ1-1; 9 positions match TRBD1. The CDR3 extends over 14 amino acids. CDR1 is KGHSH and CDR2 is LQKENI in the germline V gene. With 5 bases clipped from V and 5 bases from J, the junction kept 6 bases outside the gene matches. The CDR3 DNA is TGTGCCAGCTCAACACAGGGGGCGGGTACTGAAGCTTTCTTT. Translated: CASSTQGAGTEAFF. Supplemented by reference TRBV18 and TRBJ1-1, the full variable domain reads NAGVMQNPRHLVRRRGQEARLRCSPMKGHSHVYWYRQLPEEGLKFMVYLQKENIIDESGMPKERFSAEFPKEGPSILRIQQVVRGDSAAYFCASSTQGAGTEAFFGQGTRLTVV.

This chain links TRBV2 with TRBJ1-1; D unclear. The V gene's germline CDR1 is SNHLY and CDR2 FYNNEI. This CDR3 is built from 14 residues. Deletions cut 7 bases from V and 1 base from J, with 13 bases between. This chain's CDR3 is CASTPGWSNTEAFF. The DNA for the CDR3 is TGTGCCAGCACCCCGGGCTGGTCGAACACTGAAGCTTTCTTT.

The chain recombines TRBV28 with TRBJ1-1, with 8 positions matching TRBD1. The germline gives CDR1 MDHEN, CDR2 SYDVKM. V lost 6 bases to trimming and J lost 4 bases; unmatched junction nucleotides: 7. This CDR3 contains 14 residues. The CDR3 region has the DNA TGTGCCAGCAGAGTGCCGGGACAGGTCACTGAAGCTTTCTTT. Translation: CASRVPGQVTEAFF. Combining the CDR3 with reference TRBV28 and TRBJ1-1 gives the whole variable domain DVKVTQSSRYLVKRTGEKVFLECVQDMDHENMFWYRQDPGLGLRLIYFSYDVKMKEKGDIPEGYSVSREKKERFSLILESASTNQTSMYLCASRVPGQVTEAFFGQGTRLTVV.

The V gene is TRBV29-1, the J gene TRBJ1-2; perhaps TRBD1 as D (5 bases). CDR3 length: 15 residues. Germline assignment: CDR1 SQVTM and CDR2 ANQGSEA. Deletions cut 6 bases from V and 1 base from J, with 18 bases between. The DNA for the CDR3 is TGCAGCGTAGACGACCCAGGGACGGGTAACTATGGCTACACCTTC. Translating gives CSVDDPGTGNYGYTF.

This clone has only one observation. This sequence joins TRBV15 and TRBJ2-5; no clear D gene. Looked up from germline, CDR1 is LNHNV and CDR2 is YYDKDF (reference sequence). This CDR3 spans 13 amino acids. Deletions cut 3 bases from V and 6 bases from J, with 11 bases between. The chain's CDR3 is CATSRHARKTQYF. The CDR3 DNA is TGTGCCACCAGCAGGCACGCCCGTAAGACCCAGTACTTC.

The chain uses TRBV4-1 and TRBJ1-4; no clear D gene. The CDR3 is made up of 15 amino acids. The V end was cut by 0 bases, the J end by 8 bases, with 13 bases between. Germline V gene sequence: CDR1 MGHRA, CDR2 YSYEKL. The DNA of the CDR3 is TGCGCCAGCAGCCAAGATTTGGGAACGGCCGAAAAACTGTTTTTT. Its protein is CASSQDLGTAEKLFF.

This clone has just one count. This rearrangement joins TRBV10-1 to TRBJ2-4; 9 bases map to TRBD2. The trim removed 6 bases at V and 1 base at J, leaving 7 bases unmatched. The CDR3 totals 16 residues. The germline gives CDR1 WNHNN, CDR2 SYGVQD (reference sequence). The CDR3 DNA is TGCGCCAGCAGGCATGGACTAGCGTGGGCCAAAAACATTCAGTACTTC. Translation: CASRHGLAWAKNIQYF.

This clone appeared a single time. This chain joins TRBV9 and TRBJ2-1; D gene unclear. V dropped 3 bases and J dropped 6 bases, with 19 bases sitting between them. The CDR3 loop spans 16 amino acids. Germline CDR1 is SGDLS and CDR2 is YYNGEE. The CDR3 protein is CASSAGPGLSVNEQFF. The CDR3 nucleotides are TGTGCCAGCAGCGCGGGCCCCGGATTAAGCGTCAATGAGCAGTTCTTC. Supplemented by reference TRBV9 and TRBJ2-1, the full variable domain reads DSGVTQTPKHLITATGQRVTLRCSPRSGDLSVYWYQQSLDQGLQFLIQYYNGEERAKGNILERFSAQQFPDLHSELNLSSLELGDSALYFCASSAGPGLSVNEQFFGPGTRLTVL.

The CDR3 DNA reads as TGTGCCAGCAGCCGGGACTCCACACCGTTCGGCTACACCTTC. It encodes CASSRDSTPFGYTF. The chain employs TRBV7-2 and TRBJ1-2; tentative D call: TRBD1 (5 bases). Trimming took 5 bases from V and 8 from J, leaving 18 bases between them. In germline, CDR1 is SGHTA, CDR2 FQGNSA. CDR3 size: 14 residues.

The genes are TRBV29-1 and TRBJ2-5, with D possibly being TRBD2 (6 bases). Trimming stripped 6 bases from V and 5 bases from J, with 13 bases between. This CDR3 is 12 amino acids long. Germline V gene sequence: CDR1 SQVTM, CDR2 ANQGSEA. CDR3: CSVDRGRETQYF. Written as DNA, the CDR3 is TGCAGCGTGGATAGAGGGAGGGAGACCCAGTACTTC.

The rearrangement uses TRBV9 and TRBJ2-2, with D perhaps TRBD1 or TRBD2 (5 bases each). The germline V gene has CDR1 SGDLS and CDR2 YYNGEE. V lost 4 bases to trimming and J lost 2 bases, with 15 bases between them. CDR3 length: 16 residues. CDR3 in DNA: TGTGCCAGCAGCCCATGGGGGACCCCCAACACCGGGGAGCTGTTTTTT. Translation gives CASSPWGTPNTGELFF.

This chain uses TRBV24-1 with TRBJ1-1; no firm D call. V was pared by 3 bases and J by 5 bases, with 12 bases between. There are 14 residues in the CDR3. The germline gives CDR1 KGHDR, CDR2 SFDVKD. The CDR3 spells CATSDARGGTEAFF. Written as DNA, the CDR3 is TGTGCCACCAGTGATGCGCGTGGAGGGACTGAAGCTTTCTTT.

The chain is built from TRBV6-5 and TRBJ2-2; D not resolved. CDR3 length: 15 residues. V was pared by 2 bases and J by 3 bases, with 10 bases between. Germline V CDR1 and CDR2: MNHEY, SVGAGI. CDR3 in amino acids: CASSYTPVDTGELFF. The CDR3 DNA follows: TGTGCCAGCAGTTACACTCCGGTCGACACCGGGGAGCTGTTTTTT.